There are a few counts of the clone carrying this T cell receptor (beta chain). Its antigen is unknown. Individual cDNA molecules each carried unique molecular identifiers attached by the library. Source study methods: Sample TCR totals centred on a median of approximately 96,000, ranging about 20,000 to 750,000. TCRdb analysed the RACE reads with MiXCR anew, one entry per CDR3 protein. Here the V and J calls rest on TCRdb's processing, not on the authors' analysis. The sample records over 100,000 distinct CDR3 sequences, approximately 10% being singletons. This entry belongs to a study of human T cells and chemical hapten exposure. Study summary: TCR yield per sample varied, mainly due to pooled library volumes.

Time point described: healthy volunteer bleed at 2 weeks. The template was total RNA from unfractionated whole blood. Findings and caveats of the study: TCRs above 1 in 1000 frequency stayed constant with DPC sensitization.

The sample taken for sequencing was whole blood. The origin of this receptor is a male donor in good health. Some clones in this sample may be carry-over from other donors' samples.

This CDR3 is CSALSGSSYNEQFF. CDR3 DNA: TGCAGTGCCCTTAGCGGGAGCTCCTACAATGAGCAGTTCTTC. The V and J genes are TRBV20-1 and TRBJ2-1, with 9 positions matching TRBD2. V lost 6 bases and J lost 0; bases outside the gene matches: 3. This CDR3 spans 14 amino acids. The germline V gene encodes CDR1 DFQATT and CDR2 SNEGSKA (reference sequence).